Listed here are 2 T cell receptor beta chains from one sample, sequenced in a study of shared clonotypes between healthy human individuals. The repertoire was sequenced with immunoSEQ multiplex PCR; TCRdb's copy has only in-frame clones and lacks some. The sample records millions of clones, about 95% being singletons. The material sequenced was naive CD4+ T cells sorted from blood. Noted subset: CD45RA+ positively selected. The source of these receptors is a young man in good health.

The chain uses TRBV5-1 and TRBJ2-7; 7 nucleotides agree with TRBD1. The CDR3 runs 14 residues. The ends lost 0 bases at V and 6 bases at J; junction bases unmatched: 6. Per the germline V gene, CDR1 is SGHRS and CDR2 is YFSETQ. The DNA of the CDR3 is TGCGCCAGCAGCTTGGAGGGGGCGCCAAGCGAGCAGTACTTC. It yields the protein CASSLEGAPSEQYF.

Written as DNA, the CDR3 is TGTGCCAGTACCACGACAGGGGAGACTAACTATGGCTACACCTTC. Amino acid sequence: CASTTTGETNYGYTF. This chain links TRBV19 with TRBJ1-2; TRBD1 agrees at 8 bases. Per germline, CDR1 LNHDA and CDR2 SQIVND (reference sequence). The CDR3 sequence is 15 residues long. Germline trimming cut 7 bases from V and 0 bases from J; bases unmatched to any gene: 7.